Below, 15 T cell receptor beta chains from the same sample are listed, as sequenced in a study of OX40 agonist ivuxolimab in advanced cancers. The method was immunoSEQ multiplex PCR; TCRdb's version includes in-frame clones alone and lacks a portion of them. The sample has roughly 80,000 clones; roughly nine tenths are singletons. The starting material was CD4+ or CD8+ T cells sorted from blood, obtained in a trial of the OX40 agonist ivuxolimab. These receptors all stem from an adult with an advanced solid tumor such as melanoma, head and neck, liver or kidney cancer.

The rearrangement joins TRBV5-4 to TRBJ2-1, with 11 bases identical to TRBD1. With V trimmed by 0 bases and J by 2 bases, 4 bases remained unmatched. Germline CDR1 is SGHNT and CDR2 is YYREEE (reference sequence). This CDR3 is built from 17 residues. CDR3 nucleotide sequence: TGTGCCAGCAGCTTGGTCGGGGGACAGGGGGCCTACAATGAGCAGTTCTTC. Amino acids: CASSLVGGQGAYNEQFF.

The chain combines TRBV4-1 with TRBJ2-1; 11 bases fit TRBD2. This CDR3 comprises 20 residues. Germline trimming cut 0 bases from V and 3 bases from J; bases unmatched to any gene: 13. In germline, CDR1 is MGHRA, CDR2 YSYEKL. The CDR3 spells CASSQEETSGSVKHYNEQFF. CDR3 coding DNA: TGCGCCAGCAGCCAAGAGGAAACTAGCGGGAGCGTCAAACACTACAATGAGCAGTTCTTC.

J is TRBJ2-1 and V is TRBV5-1; possible D gene TRBD2, 6 bases. CDR1 and CDR2 from the germline V gene are SGHRS and YFSETQ. CDR3 size: 15 residues. The V and J ends lost 4 bases and 6 bases respectively, with 17 bases between them. DNA for the CDR3: TGCGCCAGCAGCGCGGAACCGAATAGCGGCAATGAGCAGTTCTTC. It is translated as CASSAEPNSGNEQFF.

This clone has more than one count but fewer than ten. The chain uses TRBV4-2 and TRBJ1-6; 8 bases map to TRBD1. In germline, CDR1 is LGHNA, CDR2 YNFKEQ. The CDR3 has 17 amino acids. With V trimmed by 1 base and J by 8 bases, 10 bases remained unmatched. The chain's CDR3 is CASSQVRTGTIDSPLHF. Here the CDR3 DNA reads TGTGCCAGCAGCCAAGTCCGGACAGGGACTATAGATTCACCCCTCCACTTT.

This rearrangement joins TRBV5-4 to TRBJ2-7; 8 bases agree with TRBD2. The ends lost 4 bases at V and 4 bases at J; junction bases unmatched: 13. Germline CDR1 reads SGHNT; CDR2 reads YYREEE (reference sequence). This CDR3 spans 16 amino acids. This CDR3 reads CASSTGYRGRFYEQYF. CDR3 DNA: TGTGCCAGCAGCACCGGGTACCGCGGGAGGTTTTACGAGCAGTACTTC.

As DNA, the CDR3 is TGTGCCAGTAGCCCAGGGGGCGACTATGGCTACACCTTC. Protein: CASSPGGDYGYTF. V and J are TRBV19 and TRBJ1-2, with TRBD1 identical over 8 bases. V lost 6 bases to trimming and J lost 3 bases; unmatched junction nucleotides: 3. The CDR3 loop spans 13 amino acids. Germline-derived CDR1 and CDR2 are LNHDA and SQIVND (reference sequence).

The V gene is TRBV2, the J gene TRBJ2-3, with D possibly TRBD1 on 6 matching bases. Trimming stripped 4 bases from V and 6 bases from J, with 20 bases between. Germline CDR1 and CDR2: SNHLY and FYNNEI. There are 16 residues in the CDR3. Here the CDR3 reads CASSGGRTSLGDTQYF. As DNA, the CDR3 is TGTGCCAGCAGTGGGGGGCGGACCTCGTTGGGGGATACGCAGTATTTT.

The chain recombines TRBV6-5 with TRBJ1-2; no clear D. The germline CDR1 and CDR2 sequences are MNHEY and SVGAGI. The CDR3 is made up of 14 amino acids. The V and J ends lost 4 bases and 4 bases respectively, with 13 bases between them. The CDR3 nucleotides are TGTGCCAGCAGTTCGGACGGATCTACCTATGGCTACACCTTC. Translated, it gives CASSSDGSTYGYTF.

The chain employs TRBV5-4 and TRBJ2-7, with 10 bases lining up with TRBD1. From germline, CDR1 is SGHNT and CDR2 YYREEE (reference sequence). With V trimmed by 4 bases and J by 5 bases, 6 bases remained unmatched. CDR3 size: 14 residues. CDR3 amino acids: CASSTRTGGHEQYF. The CDR3 nucleotides are TGTGCCAGCAGCACCCGGACAGGGGGACACGAGCAGTACTTC. Full variable domain (rest looked up from reference TRBV5-4 and TRBJ2-7): ETGVTQSPTHLIKTRGQQVTLRCSSQSGHNTVSWYQQALGQGPQFIFQYYREEENGRGNFPPRFSGLQFPNYSSELNVNALELDDSALYLCASSTRTGGHEQYFGPGTRLTVT.

The V gene is TRBV5-1, the J gene TRBJ1-4; D unclear. This CDR3 has 14 residues. V was clipped by 4 bases and J by 8 bases, with 15 bases between them. The germline V gene has CDR1 SGHRS and CDR2 YFSETQ. The CDR3 region has the DNA TGCGCCAGCAGCCCCCTCTCCAGCCGAGAAAAACTGTTTTTT. It specifies CASSPLSSREKLFF.

The chain recombines TRBV5-1 with TRBJ1-2; 8 nucleotides match TRBD1. The CDR3 is 15 residues long. Germline CDR1 reads SGHRS; CDR2 reads YFSETQ. After removal of 2 bases from V and 8 bases from J, the junction contained 11 bases not matched to a gene. This CDR3 reads CASSFFADRGEGYTF. As DNA, the CDR3 is TGCGCCAGCAGCTTCTTTGCCGACAGGGGCGAAGGCTACACCTTC.

This rearrangement joins TRBV15 to TRBJ1-2, with 7 bases fitting TRBD1. CDR1 LNHNV and CDR2 YYDKDF come from the germline V gene (reference sequence). The J segment lost 4 bases and the V segment lost 5 bases, leaving 7 bases of the junction unmatched. The CDR3 runs to 14 residues. The CDR3 coding sequence is TGTGCCACCAGCCCCGGGACAGACCCCTATGGCTACACCTTC. Residues: CATSPGTDPYGYTF.

This chain uses TRBV5-4 with TRBJ1-6; D not certain. Germline V gene data show CDR1 as SGHNT and CDR2 as YYREEE (reference sequence). The V end was cut by 1 base, the J end by 0 bases, with 8 bases between. The CDR3 has 16 residues. The CDR3 DNA follows: TGTGCCAGCAGCTTGAACCCTAGCTCCTATAATTCACCCCTCCACTTT. Amino acid sequence: CASSLNPSSYNSPLHF.

The chain recombines TRBV30 with TRBJ1-4; D not resolved. The CDR3 consists of 13 residues. In germline, CDR1 is GTSNPN, CDR2 SVGIG (reference sequence). V was pared by 2 bases and J by 10 bases, with 14 bases between. In nucleotides, the CDR3 is TGTGCCTGGAGTATATTAAGTAGTGGAAAACTGTTTTTT. Its translation: CAWSILSSGKLFF.

The CDR3, as DNA: TGCGCCAGCAGCTTGGAGTCCGGGGGGGCCAACACTGAAGCTTTCTTT. Translating it yields CASSLESGGANTEAFF. The chain uses TRBV5-1 and TRBJ1-1; tentatively, D is TRBD1 (6 bases). The CDR3 has 16 residues. Germline CDR1 is SGHRS and CDR2 is YFSETQ. Trimming took off 0 bases at V and 2 bases at J, with 14 bases between the two ends.